Below, 3 T cell receptor beta chains from the same sample are listed, as sequenced in a study of T cell responses to AZD1222 COVID-19 vaccine. The method was immunoSEQ multiplex PCR; TCRdb's version includes in-frame clones alone and lacks a portion of them. The data hold 120,000 or so clones, with over 75% observed a single time. This specimen was peripheral blood, taken on day 0 of MenACWY control vaccination. The receptors derive from an adult in good health.

This CDR3 is CASSGSLGVRNQPQHF. CDR3 DNA: TGTGCCAGCAGTGGATCGCTGGGTGTGCGCAATCAGCCCCAGCATTTT. The chain carries TRBV28 and TRBJ1-5, with D uncertain. The V gene's germline CDR1 is MDHEN and CDR2 SYDVKM. This CDR3 is 16 amino acids long. Trimming took off 5 bases at V and 2 bases at J, with 16 bases between the two ends.

This chain uses TRBV28 with TRBJ1-5; D perhaps matches TRBD1 (6 bases). V shed 6 bases and J shed 1 base, with 22 bases lying between them. This CDR3 has 18 amino acids. Per germline, CDR1 MDHEN and CDR2 SYDVKM. The CDR3 reads CASRYPIQGRGSNQPQHF. The CDR3 nucleotides read TGTGCCAGCAGGTATCCCATACAGGGACGGGGGAGCAATCAGCCCCAGCATTTT.

The V call is TRBV10-3, the J call TRBJ2-7, with 10 bases identical to TRBD2. CDR1 ENHRY and CDR2 SYGVKD come from the germline V gene. V shed 0 bases, J shed 7 bases, and the junction held 9 bases outside the gene matches. The CDR3 runs to 16 residues. CDR3 in DNA: TGTGCCATCAGTGAGTCAAGACTAGCGGGTATGGGGGAGCAGTACTTC. It translates to CAISESRLAGMGEQYF.